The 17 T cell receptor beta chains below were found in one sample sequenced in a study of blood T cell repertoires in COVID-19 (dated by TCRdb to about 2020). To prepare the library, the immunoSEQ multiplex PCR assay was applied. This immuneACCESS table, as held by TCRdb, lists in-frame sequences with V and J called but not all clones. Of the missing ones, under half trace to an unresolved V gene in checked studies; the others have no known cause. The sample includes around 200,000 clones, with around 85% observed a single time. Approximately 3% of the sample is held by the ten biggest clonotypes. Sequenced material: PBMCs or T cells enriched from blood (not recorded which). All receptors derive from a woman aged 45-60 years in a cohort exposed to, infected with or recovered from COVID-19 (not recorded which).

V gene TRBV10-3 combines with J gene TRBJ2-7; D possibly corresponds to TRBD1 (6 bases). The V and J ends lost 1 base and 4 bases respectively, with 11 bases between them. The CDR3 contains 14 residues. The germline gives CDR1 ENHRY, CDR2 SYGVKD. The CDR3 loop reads CAISELGGSYEQYF. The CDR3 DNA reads TGTGCCATCAGTGAGTTAGGGGGTTCTTACGAGCAGTACTTC.

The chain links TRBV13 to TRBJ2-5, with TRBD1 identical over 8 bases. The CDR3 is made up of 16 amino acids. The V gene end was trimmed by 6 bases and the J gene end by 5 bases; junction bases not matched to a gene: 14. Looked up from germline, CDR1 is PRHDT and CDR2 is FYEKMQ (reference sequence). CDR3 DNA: TGTGCCAGCAGAAGAAGTGGGACAGGAAGGATGGAGACCCAGTACTTC. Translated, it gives CASRRSGTGRMETQYF.

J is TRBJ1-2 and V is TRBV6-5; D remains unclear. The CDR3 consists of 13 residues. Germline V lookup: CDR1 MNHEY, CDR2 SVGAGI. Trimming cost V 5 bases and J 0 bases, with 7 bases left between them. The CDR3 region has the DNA TGTGCCAGCAGTACGAGAACTAACTATGGCTACACCTTC. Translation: CASSTRTNYGYTF.

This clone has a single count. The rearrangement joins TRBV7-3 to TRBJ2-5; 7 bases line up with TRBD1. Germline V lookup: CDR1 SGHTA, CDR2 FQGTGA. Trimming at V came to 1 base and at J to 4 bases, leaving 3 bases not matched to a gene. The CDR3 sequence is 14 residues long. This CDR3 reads CASSLIPGGETQYF. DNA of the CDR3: TGTGCCAGCAGCTTAATTCCAGGGGGAGAGACCCAGTACTTC.

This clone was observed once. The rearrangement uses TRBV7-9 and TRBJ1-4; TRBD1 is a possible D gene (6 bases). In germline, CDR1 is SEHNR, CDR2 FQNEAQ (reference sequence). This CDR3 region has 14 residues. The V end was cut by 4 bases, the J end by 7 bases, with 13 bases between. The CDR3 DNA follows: TGTGCCAGCAGCTCGTTCAGGGGCGGTGAAAAACTGTTTTTT. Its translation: CASSSFRGGEKLFF.

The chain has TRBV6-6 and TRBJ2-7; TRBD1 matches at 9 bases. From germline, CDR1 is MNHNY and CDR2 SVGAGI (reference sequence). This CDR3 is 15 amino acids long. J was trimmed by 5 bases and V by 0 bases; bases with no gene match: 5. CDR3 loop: CASSYSGQGTHEQYF. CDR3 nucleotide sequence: TGTGCCAGCAGTTACTCGGGACAGGGCACCCACGAGCAGTACTTC.

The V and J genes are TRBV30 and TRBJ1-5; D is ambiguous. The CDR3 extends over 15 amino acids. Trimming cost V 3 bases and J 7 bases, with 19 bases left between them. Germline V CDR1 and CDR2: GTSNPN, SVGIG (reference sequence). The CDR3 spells CAWRASRGSGQPQHF. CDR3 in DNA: TGTGCCTGGAGAGCGTCGCGGGGATCCGGGCAGCCCCAGCATTTT.

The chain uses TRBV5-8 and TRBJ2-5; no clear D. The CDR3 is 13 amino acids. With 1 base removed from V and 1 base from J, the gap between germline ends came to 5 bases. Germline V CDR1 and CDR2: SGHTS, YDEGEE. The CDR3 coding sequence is TGTGCCAGCAGCTTGACAGTCCAAGAGACCCAGTACTTC. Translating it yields CASSLTVQETQYF.

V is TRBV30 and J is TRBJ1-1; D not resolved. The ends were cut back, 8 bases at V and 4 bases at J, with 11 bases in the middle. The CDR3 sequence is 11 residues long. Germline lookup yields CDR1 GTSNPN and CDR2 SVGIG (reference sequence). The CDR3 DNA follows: TGTGCCCGACTGGCGGGCACTGAAGCTTTCTTT. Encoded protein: CARLAGTEAFF.

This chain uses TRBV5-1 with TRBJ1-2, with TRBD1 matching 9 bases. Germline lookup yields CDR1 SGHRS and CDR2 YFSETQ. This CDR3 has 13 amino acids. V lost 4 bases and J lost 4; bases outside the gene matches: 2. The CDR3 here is CASSQGQGYGYTF. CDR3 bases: TGCGCCAGCAGCCAGGGACAGGGCTATGGCTACACCTTC.

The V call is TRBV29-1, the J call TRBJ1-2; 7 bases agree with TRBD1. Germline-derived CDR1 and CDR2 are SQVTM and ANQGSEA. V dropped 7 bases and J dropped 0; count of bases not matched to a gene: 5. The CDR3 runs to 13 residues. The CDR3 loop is CSGGQAANYGYTF. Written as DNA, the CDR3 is TGCAGCGGAGGACAGGCGGCTAACTATGGCTACACCTTC.

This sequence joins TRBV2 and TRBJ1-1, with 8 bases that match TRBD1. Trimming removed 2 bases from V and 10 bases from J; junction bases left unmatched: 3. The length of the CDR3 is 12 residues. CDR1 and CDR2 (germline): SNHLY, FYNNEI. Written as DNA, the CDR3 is TGTGCCAGCAGTGAAAGGACAGGGAGAGCTTTCTTT. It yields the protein CASSERTGRAFF.

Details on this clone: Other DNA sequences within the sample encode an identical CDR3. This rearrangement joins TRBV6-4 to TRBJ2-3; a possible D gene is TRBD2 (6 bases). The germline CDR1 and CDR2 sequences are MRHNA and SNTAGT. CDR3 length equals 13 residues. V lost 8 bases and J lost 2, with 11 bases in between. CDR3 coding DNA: TGTGCCAGCGGAGCGGGTCACACAGATACGCAGTATTTT. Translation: CASGAGHTDTQYF.

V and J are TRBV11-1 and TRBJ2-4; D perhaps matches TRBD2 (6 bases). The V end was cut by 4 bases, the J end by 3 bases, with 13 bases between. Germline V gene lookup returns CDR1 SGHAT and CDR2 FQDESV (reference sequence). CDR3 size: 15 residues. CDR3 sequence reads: CASSSDYSGKNIQYF. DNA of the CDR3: TGTGCCAGCAGCTCGGACTATTCCGGCAAAAACATTCAGTACTTC.

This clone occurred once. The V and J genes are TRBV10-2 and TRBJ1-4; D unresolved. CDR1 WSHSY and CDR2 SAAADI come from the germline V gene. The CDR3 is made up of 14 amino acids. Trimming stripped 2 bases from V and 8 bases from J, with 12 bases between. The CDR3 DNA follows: TGCGCCAGCAGTGAGGTACAGATTCCCGAAAAACTGTTTTTT. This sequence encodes CASSEVQIPEKLFF.

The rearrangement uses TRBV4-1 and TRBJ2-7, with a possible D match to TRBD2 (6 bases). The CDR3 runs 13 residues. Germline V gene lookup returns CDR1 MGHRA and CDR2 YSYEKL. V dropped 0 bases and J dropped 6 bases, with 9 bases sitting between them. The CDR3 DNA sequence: TGCGCCAGCAGCCAAGATGCGGGATTCGAGCAGTACTTC. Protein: CASSQDAGFEQYF.

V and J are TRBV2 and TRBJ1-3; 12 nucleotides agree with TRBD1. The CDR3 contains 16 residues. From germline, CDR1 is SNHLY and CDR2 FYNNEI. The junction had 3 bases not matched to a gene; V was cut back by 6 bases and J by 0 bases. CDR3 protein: CASRRDRGLSGNTIYF. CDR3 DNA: TGTGCCAGCAGGAGGGACAGGGGGCTCTCTGGAAACACCATATATTTT.